This TCR beta chain was recorded in a study of T-cell memory formation after mild COVID-19. Each CDR3 protein gets one entry after TCRdb re-called the 5' RACE reads with MiXCR. This sample has 65,000 to 95,000 distinct CDR3 sequences, with around 13% found just once. This clonotype was counted only a few times. The sequence was obtained from a man between 18 and 29 years old who had mild COVID-19 (a few samples of this study predate the infection). Cell type and time point are not known. Sequencing input: PBMCs or a T cell subset sorted from them (not recorded which).

CDR3 residues: CASSFYAGVSLAQHF. For the CDR3, the DNA is TGTGCCAGCAGTTTTTATGCAGGGGTATCTTTAGCCCAGCATTTT. The chain is built from TRBV12-3 or TRBV12-4 and TRBJ1-5, with a tentative D call TRBD1 (6 bases). Between the trimmed V and J ends, which lost 3 bases and 11 bases, there was a span of 20 bases. The CDR3 totals 15 residues.